This entry is about one T cell receptor beta chain. Its antigen is not identified. J gave up 0 bases and V 3 bases, and 15 bases lay outside the gene matches. The CDR3 runs 19 residues. CDR1 and CDR2 from the germline V gene are GTSNPN and SVGIG (reference sequence). These data belong to a study of T cell responses to AZD1222 COVID-19 vaccine. Study-wide results and limits: Compared with day 0, the breadth and depth of the Spike-specific TCR repertoire rose significantly after two doses of AZD1222.

Only in-frame clones appear in the TCRdb table, and some are missing; sequencing was by immunoSEQ multiplex PCR. The sample has 98,000 or so clones, 89% seen once. The chain combines TRBV30 with TRBJ1-3; the match to TRBD1 covers 9 bases. The sequenced sample was peripheral blood, obtained on day 0 of MenACWY control vaccination. This TCR derives from an adult in good health. CDR3 amino acids: CAWRGTGTGTLFSGNTIYF. The CDR3 region has the DNA TGTGCCTGGAGAGGTACCGGGACAGGGACCCTCTTCTCTGGAAACACCATATATTTT.